The sequence of this T cell receptor (beta chain) was determined in a study of cytomegalovirus exposure and HLA in healthy donors. The germline V gene has CDR1 MNHNS and CDR2 SASEGT. The CDR3 covers 16 residues. The V gene lost 1 base and the J gene lost 0 bases, with 7 bases spanning the gap. 60 Vbeta and 13 Jbeta primers were used in PCR. Clones were sequenced by immunoSEQ multiplex PCR, and TCRdb holds only the in-frame ones, with some missing. The table lists about 160,000 clones, around 77% of them singletons. The chain uses TRBV6-1 and TRBJ1-6, with TRBD1 as a possible D gene (5 bases). The receptor comes from a man in his thirties or forties in good health and CMV-seropositive. Sequenced input: PBMCs. The DNA of the CDR3 is TGTGCCAGCAGTGAAGACAGGCGCTCCTATAATTCACCCCTCCACTTT. It translates to CASSEDRRSYNSPLHF.